A single sample gave rise to the 4 T cell receptor beta chains below, sequenced in a study of T cells in Graves' hyperthyroidism and ophthalmopathy. TCR beta CDR3 regions were amplified from RNA transcripts. During a first-round RT-PCR of the TCR CDR3, the HTBI primer set was used. TCRdb reprocessed the multiplex PCR reads via MiXCR and lists one record per CDR3 protein. The sample has about 350,000 distinct CDR3 sequences; over 11% are singletons. Input material: blood. The source of these receptors is a woman aged 30 to 39 with Graves' hyperthyroidism.

This clonotype appeared a few times. The chain employs TRBV2 and TRBJ2-7, with 9 positions matching TRBD1. The V and J ends lost 4 bases and 2 bases, in that order; junction bases with no gene match: 6. The CDR3 is made up of 15 amino acids. Germline V gene lookup returns CDR1 SNHLY and CDR2 FYNNEI. The CDR3 sequence is CASSVKGQGPYEQYF. The CDR3 DNA is TGTGCCAGCAGTGTAAAGGGACAGGGACCCTACGAGCAGTACTTC.

This clonotype was seen at least ten times. The chain has TRBV2 and TRBJ2-7; 7 bases agree with TRBD2. The CDR3 consists of 14 residues. Germline trimming cut 5 bases from V and 5 bases from J; bases unmatched to any gene: 9. Germline loops: CDR1 SNHLY, CDR2 FYNNEI. The CDR3 bases are TGTGCCAGCAGTCGGTTTGGCGGGAGTGACGAGCAGTACTTC. Its translation is CASSRFGGSDEQYF.

This clonotype was recorded a few times. The chain recombines TRBV20-1 with TRBJ2-7, with 13 bases that match TRBD2. Germline V lookup: CDR1 DFQATT, CDR2 SNEGSKA (reference sequence). J lost 6 bases, V lost 5 bases, and 7 bases had no gene match. The CDR3 runs 14 residues. The CDR3 sequence is CSAPGTSGISEQYF. The CDR3 DNA follows: TGCAGTGCTCCCGGGACTAGCGGGATATCCGAGCAGTACTTC.

J is TRBJ2-5 and V is TRBV6-2 or TRBV6-3, with TRBD1 matching over 7 bases. Germline V gives CDR1 MNHEY, CDR2 SVGEGT. CDR3 length: 17 residues. V trimming: 3 bases; J trimming: 1 base; junction bases outside the gene matches: 11. The CDR3 protein is CASSYGTASSLQETQYF. The CDR3 coding sequence is TGTGCCAGCAGTTATGGGACAGCTTCAAGCCTCCAAGAGACCCAGTACTTC.